This T cell receptor (beta chain) was captured by sequencing in a study of shared clonotypes between healthy human individuals. Study in general: Plates per donor: three CD4 naive, three CD4 memory, two CD8 naive, one CD8 memory.

Of note for this clone: No antigen is known for it.

In the original processing: As immunoSEQ supplied junction-only sequences (without quality scores), filtering differed. Generated by immunoSEQ multiplex PCR, the TCRdb table keeps only in-frame clones and is missing some. The V and J calls and clone size are taken from that table; D and trimming were inferred from the DNA. The repertoire consists of hundreds of thousands of clones, with around 96% occurring once and the leading ten covering approximately 0.06%. Study results and limitations: At large depth, rarefaction still showed sorted-subset sequencing to be incomplete.

This sequence originates from a woman aged 25 to 39 in good health. Sequencing used naive CD4+ T cells sorted from blood. Subset in this sample: CD45RA+ positively selected.

CDR3 loop: CASSRRGGGFNTGELFF. The CDR3 nucleotides read TGTGCCAGCAGCCGCCGGGGCGGGGGCTTTAACACCGGGGAGCTGTTTTTT. The chain employs TRBV4-2 and TRBJ2-2, with a tentative D call TRBD2 (7 bases). The V end lost 4 bases, the J end lost 2 bases, and 17 bases lay between the germline ends. Germline V gene data show CDR1 as LGHNA and CDR2 as YNFKEQ. The CDR3 extends over 17 amino acids.